This TCR beta chain was obtained from a study of blood T cell repertoires in COVID-19. Across the study: Acute and convalescent COVID-19 samples came from the United States, Italy and Spain. Sources were T cells, B-cell-depleted T cells, or PBMCs; the material itself was cDNA or gDNA.

In the authors' methods: Nucleated cell counts were estimated from reference gene primer amplification. Data came from immunoSEQ multiplex PCR; TCRdb stores just in-frame clones and leaves some out. That table is the source of V, J and clone size, and D and trimming were worked out from the DNA. Among roughly 68,000 clones listed, 70% to 90% were seen once. The CDR3 runs 12 residues. Trimming took 5 bases from V and 15 from J, leaving 17 bases between them. The sample comprised peripheral blood. The chain joins TRBV12-3 or TRBV12-4 to TRBJ2-1, with D tentatively TRBD2 (7 bases). The origin of this receptor is a man aged 45-60 years with acute or convalescent COVID-19. The CDR3 region is CASSRSEGGRFF. The CDR3 nucleotides are TGTGCCAGCAGTCGTAGCGAGGGGGGGCGGTTCTTC.